The 32 T cell receptor beta chains given below trace back to one sample, sequenced in a study of blood T cell repertoires in COVID-19. Clones were sequenced by immunoSEQ multiplex PCR, and TCRdb holds only the in-frame ones, with some missing. The data contain around 170,000 clones, more than 70% of them singletons. Sequencing was done on a sample of peripheral blood. The receptors stem from a man in his fifties with active or convalescent COVID-19.

This rearrangement joins TRBV20-1 to TRBJ2-1; D gene ambiguous. V was trimmed by 3 bases and J by 6 bases, leaving 3 bases between them. This CDR3 has 10 amino acids. Germline V gene data show CDR1 as DFQATT and CDR2 as SNEGSKA (reference sequence). CDR3 sequence: CSASINEQFF. CDR3 nucleotide sequence: TGCAGTGCTAGCATCAATGAGCAGTTCTTC.

This clone came up a few times. This sequence joins TRBV11-2 and TRBJ2-1, with 12 bases identical to TRBD2. CDR3 size: 18 residues. Germline V lookup: CDR1 SGHAT, CDR2 FQNNGV. Trimming at V came to 5 bases and at J to 2 bases, leaving 10 bases not matched to a gene. The CDR3 here is CASSGQRLAGVAYNEQFF. CDR3 bases: TGTGCCAGCAGCGGGCAGAGACTAGCGGGAGTCGCCTACAATGAGCAGTTCTTC.

This clone was detected only once. The J gene is TRBJ1-5, the V gene TRBV27; a weak D match, TRBD1 (6 bases). V lost 0 bases and J 2 bases, leaving 8 bases between the germline ends. The CDR3 spans 15 residues. CDR1 and CDR2 from the germline V gene are MNHEY and SMNVEV (reference sequence). The CDR3 reads CASSLSKGGNQPQHF. The CDR3 nucleotides are TGTGCCAGCAGTTTATCCAAGGGGGGCAATCAGCCCCAGCATTTT.

This clone was found a few times. The CDR3 sequence: CASTQGADTGELFF. The CDR3 bases are TGTGCCAGCACCCAGGGGGCGGACACCGGGGAGCTGTTTTTT. The chain recombines TRBV2 with TRBJ2-2; TRBD1 aligns across 8 bases. The length of the CDR3 is 14 residues. Unmatched junction bases numbered 4, after V lost 7 bases and J lost 3 bases. Germline V gene data show CDR1 as SNHLY and CDR2 as FYNNEI.

This clone came up a few times. The chain combines TRBV10-3 with TRBJ2-7; 13 nucleotides align to TRBD2. Per the germline V gene, CDR1 is ENHRY and CDR2 is SYGVKD. This CDR3 region has 15 residues. V was pared by 3 bases and J by 4 bases, with 3 bases of the junction left unmatched. CDR3 in DNA: TGTGCCATCAGTGACGGGACTAGCGGGGTGTACGAGCAGTACTTC. Encoded protein: CAISDGTSGVYEQYF.

This rearrangement joins TRBV28 to TRBJ1-1; no firm D call. The CDR3 sequence is 12 residues long. Germline CDR1 reads MDHEN; CDR2 reads SYDVKM. Trimming took 3 bases from V and 6 from J, leaving 8 bases between them. The CDR3 loop reads CASSLSGAEAFF. CDR3 coding DNA: TGTGCCAGCAGTTTGTCAGGCGCTGAAGCTTTCTTT.

This chain joins TRBV4-1 and TRBJ1-2, with D unresolved. Per germline, CDR1 MGHRA and CDR2 YSYEKL. V lost 0 bases to trimming and J lost 3 bases, with 14 bases between them. The CDR3 length is 16 residues. CDR3 bases: TGCGCCAGCAGCCAAGAAGGTCGCCAGGATCACTATGGCTACACCTTC. Encoded protein: CASSQEGRQDHYGYTF.

The CDR3 spells CASSESGQGYGYTF. In DNA form, the CDR3 reads TGTGCCAGCAGTGAAAGTGGGCAAGGTTATGGCTACACCTTC. The genes are TRBV2 and TRBJ1-2, with D unclear. The V and J ends lost 2 bases and 5 bases respectively, with 12 bases between them. The CDR3 covers 14 residues. CDR1 and CDR2 (germline): SNHLY, FYNNEI.

V usage is TRBV19 and J usage is TRBJ1-1; D unclear. V lost 5 bases to trimming and J lost 5 bases, with 6 bases between them. The CDR3 contains 11 residues. Germline V gives CDR1 LNHDA, CDR2 SQIVND (reference sequence). CDR3 region: CASSRRTEAFF. In nucleotides, the CDR3 is TGTGCCAGTAGTCGGCGGACTGAAGCTTTCTTT.

The gene calls are TRBV5-8 and TRBJ1-2; perhaps TRBD1 as D (6 bases). The CDR3 loop spans 14 amino acids. V lost 2 bases and J 0 bases, leaving 8 bases between the germline ends. CDR1 is SGHTS and CDR2 is YDEGEE in the germline V gene. CDR3 protein: CASSLRTANYGYTF. In nucleotides, the CDR3 is TGTGCCAGCAGCTTAAGGACAGCTAACTATGGCTACACCTTC.

The chain employs TRBV11-2 and TRBJ2-7; tentative D call: TRBD1 (5 bases). Germline lookup yields CDR1 SGHAT and CDR2 FQNNGV. The V and J ends lost 1 base and 5 bases respectively, with 18 bases between them. The CDR3 consists of 16 residues. The CDR3 sequence is CASSLVGDDGSHEQYF. The CDR3, as DNA: TGTGCCAGCAGCTTAGTAGGGGATGACGGTTCCCACGAGCAGTACTTC.

This clone was picked up a small number of times. The V call is TRBV2, the J call TRBJ2-1, with 7 positions matching TRBD1. Germline values: CDR1 SNHLY, CDR2 FYNNEI. The CDR3 consists of 15 residues. After removal of 0 bases from V and 7 bases from J, the junction contained 6 bases not matched to a gene. This chain's CDR3 is CASSEAPRRGNEQFF. CDR3 DNA: TGTGCCAGCAGTGAAGCGCCCCGCAGGGGGAATGAGCAGTTCTTC. Drawing the rest from reference TRBV2 and TRBJ2-1, the complete variable domain is EPEVTQTPSHQVTQMGQEVILRCVPISNHLYFYWYRQILGQKVEFLVSFYNNEISEKSEIFDDQFSVERPDGSNFTLKIRSTKLEDSAMYFCASSEAPRRGNEQFFGPGTRLTVL.

This chain links TRBV6-5 with TRBJ2-1, with 10 bases that match TRBD2. The CDR3 length is 14 residues. The V gene's germline CDR1 is MNHEY and CDR2 SVGAGI. Losses at the gene ends were 8 bases for V and 3 bases for J; bases not matched to a gene: 4. The CDR3 DNA reads as TGTGCCAGCCGGACTAGCGGAGACTACAATGAGCAGTTCTTC. It codes for CASRTSGDYNEQFF.

This clone occurred once. The genes are TRBV27 and TRBJ2-7, with TRBD2 as a possible D gene (6 bases). Trimming pared 2 bases from V and 4 bases from J, leaving 9 bases between. The CDR3 covers 13 residues. Germline V gives CDR1 MNHEY, CDR2 SMNVEV (reference sequence). CDR3 nucleotide sequence: TGTGCCAGCAGTTTACTTGGGGGGTACGAGCAGTACTTC. Encoded protein: CASSLLGGYEQYF.

This chain connects TRBV10-3 to TRBJ2-7, with 8 bases aligning to TRBD2. The CDR3 covers 15 residues. The V and J ends lost 6 bases and 4 bases, in that order; junction bases with no gene match: 11. Germline V gene data show CDR1 as ENHRY and CDR2 as SYGVKD. This chain's CDR3 is CAIRAVDRGGYEQYF. CDR3 DNA sequence: TGTGCCATCAGAGCCGTGGATCGGGGGGGTTACGAGCAGTACTTC.

The gene calls are TRBV11-3 and TRBJ2-5; possible D gene TRBD2, 6 bases. V was clipped by 5 bases and J by 4 bases, with 8 bases between them. Germline CDR1 SGHNT, CDR2 YENEEA. The CDR3 has 12 amino acids. The CDR3 protein is CASSPEGETQYF. DNA of the CDR3: TGTGCCAGCAGCCCGGAGGGAGAGACCCAGTACTTC. Together with reference TRBV11-3 and TRBJ2-5, the CDR3 gives the full variable domain: EAGVVQSPRYKIIEKKQPVAFWCNPISGHNTLYWYLQNLGQGPELLIRYENEEAVDDSQLPKDRFSAERLKGVDSTLKIQPAELGDSAVYLCASSPEGETQYFGPGTRLLVL.

This chain uses TRBV21-1 with TRBJ2-1; the table's D call, TRBD2, has no DNA check behind it. TRBV21-1 is a pseudogene locus. This CDR3 comprises 16 residues. This CDR3 reads CASRPGRGGTYNEQFF. CDR3 bases: TGTGCCAGCAGGCCGGGAAGGGGAGGGACCTACAATGAGCAGTTCTTC.

The V and J genes are TRBV11-3 and TRBJ2-7; TRBD1 matches at 8 bases. CDR1 and CDR2 (germline): SGHNT, YENEEA. V gave up 6 bases and J gave up 4 bases; unmatched junction bases: 8. The CDR3 runs to 14 residues. The CDR3 is CASRFGQGGYEQYF. DNA for the CDR3: TGTGCCAGCAGATTCGGACAGGGTGGTTACGAGCAGTACTTC.

This clone has a single count. V and J are TRBV7-9 and TRBJ1-2, with D uncertain. The CDR3 runs to 10 residues. CDR1 and CDR2 from the germline V gene are SEHNR and FQNEAQ (reference sequence). Trimming took off 8 bases at V and 6 bases at J, with 7 bases between the two ends. CDR3 in DNA: TGTGCCAGCCAATTAGATGGCTACACCTTC. Protein: CASQLDGYTF.

The V call is TRBV5-4, the J call TRBJ2-1; perhaps TRBD2 as D (5 bases). Germline CDR1 SGHNT, CDR2 YYREEE (reference sequence). This CDR3 contains 14 residues. The germline V and J ends were trimmed by 4 bases and 7 bases, with 15 bases remaining between them. The CDR3, as DNA: TGTGCCAGCAGCCCCGGGCTAGCTACGAATGAGCAGTTCTTC. This codes for CASSPGLATNEQFF.

V usage is TRBV6-5 and J usage is TRBJ2-2; 7 nucleotides agree with TRBD1. The V gene end was trimmed by 2 bases and the J gene end by 7 bases; junction bases not matched to a gene: 7. Germline-derived CDR1 and CDR2 are MNHEY and SVGAGI. This CDR3 has 15 residues. The CDR3 is CASSYRGRLGGELFF. The CDR3 nucleotides are TGTGCCAGCAGTTACAGGGGGCGCCTTGGCGGGGAGCTGTTTTTT.

This sequence joins TRBV2 and TRBJ2-3, with D possibly TRBD1 on 6 matching bases. CDR1 SNHLY and CDR2 FYNNEI come from the germline V gene. The V gene lost 4 bases and the J gene lost 3 bases, with 8 bases spanning the gap. This CDR3 is built from 13 residues. CDR3 bases: TGTGCCAGCAGTGGAACAGGGACAGATACGCAGTATTTT. Residues: CASSGTGTDTQYF. Looking up the rest from reference TRBV2 and TRBJ2-3 gives the full variable domain: EPEVTQTPSHQVTQMGQEVILRCVPISNHLYFYWYRQILGQKVEFLVSFYNNEISEKSEIFDDQFSVERPDGSNFTLKIRSTKLEDSAMYFCASSGTGTDTQYFGPGTRLTVL.

The V and J genes are TRBV19 and TRBJ1-2; 8 positions match TRBD1. CDR1 and CDR2 (germline): LNHDA, SQIVND (reference sequence). The CDR3 spans 15 residues. With 3 bases clipped from V and 8 bases from J, the junction kept 11 bases outside the gene matches. The DNA for the CDR3 is TGTGCCAGTAGTATTTCCGGACAGGGTTTTTTGGGCTACACCTTC. This codes for CASSISGQGFLGYTF. The complete variable domain, with remaining parts taken from reference TRBV19 and TRBJ1-2, reads DGGITQSPKYLFRKEGQNVTLSCEQNLNHDAMYWYRQDPGQGLRLIYYSQIVNDFQKGDIAEGYSVSREKKESFPLTVTSAQKNPTAFYLCASSISGQGFLGYTFGSGTRLTVV.

The chain has TRBV6-1 and TRBJ2-7; 13 bases line up with TRBD2. The V segment lost 4 bases and the J segment 3 bases; nucleotides outside the gene matches: 6. The V gene's germline CDR1 is MNHNS and CDR2 SASEGT. The CDR3 is made up of 16 amino acids. This CDR3 is CASSGGLAGKRYEQYF. CDR3 nucleotides: TGTGCCAGCAGTGGGGGACTAGCGGGAAAACGCTACGAGCAGTACTTC.

The gene calls are TRBV18 and TRBJ2-7, with 9 bases that match TRBD1. This CDR3 spans 12 amino acids. Per the germline V gene, CDR1 is KGHSH and CDR2 is LQKENI. J was trimmed by 12 bases and V by 6 bases; bases with no gene match: 9. The DNA of the CDR3 is TGTGCCAGCTCCAGGGACAGGGCAAGCCGGTACTTC. As protein: CASSRDRASRYF.

The chain employs TRBV6-5 and TRBJ1-3; D gene unclear. Looked up from germline, CDR1 is MNHEY and CDR2 is SVGAGI. The CDR3 extends over 13 amino acids. V lost 7 bases, J lost 3 bases, and 10 bases lay in between. The CDR3 region is CASTSFGGNTIYF. The CDR3 DNA reads as TGTGCCAGCACCTCCTTCGGTGGAAACACCATATATTTT.

This clone was seen a handful of times. This chain uses TRBV7-6 with TRBJ2-5, with 15 bases matching TRBD2. CDR3 length equals 16 residues. The V gene end was trimmed by 7 bases and the J gene end by 2 bases; junction bases not matched to a gene: 5. The germline gives CDR1 SGHVS, CDR2 FNYEAQ. The chain's CDR3 is CASKRTSGGAQETQYF. DNA for the CDR3: TGTGCCAGCAAAAGGACTAGCGGGGGGGCACAAGAGACCCAGTACTTC.

The V and J genes are TRBV9 and TRBJ1-2, with TRBD1 identical over 12 bases. Germline CDR1 reads SGDLS; CDR2 reads YYNGEE. The CDR3 has 14 residues. The J segment lost 7 bases and the V segment lost 0 bases, leaving 1 base of the junction unmatched. The CDR3 sequence is CASSVGDRGLGYTF. In DNA form, the CDR3 reads TGTGCCAGCAGCGTAGGGGACAGGGGGCTTGGCTACACCTTC.

The chain carries TRBV7-6 and TRBJ2-2, with TRBD2 identical over 9 bases. Losses at the gene ends were 2 bases for V and 7 bases for J; bases not matched to a gene: 11. Germline values: CDR1 SGHVS, CDR2 FNYEAQ. This CDR3 is built from 17 residues. CDR3 coding DNA: TGTGCCAGCAGCTTAATCCCCCGGACTAGCGAAAACGGGGAGCTGTTTTTT. Encoded protein: CASSLIPRTSENGELFF.

The chain carries TRBV2 and TRBJ1-4, with 7 bases aligning to TRBD1. There are 15 residues in the CDR3. The trim removed 6 bases at V and 4 bases at J, leaving 8 bases unmatched. CDR1 is SNHLY, CDR2 FYNNEI, per germline. The CDR3 loop is CASSLGTADNEKLFF. As DNA, the CDR3 is TGTGCCAGCAGCCTAGGGACAGCTGATAATGAAAAACTGTTTTTT.

The V and J genes are TRBV12-5 and TRBJ1-3; the match to TRBD1 covers 7 bases. Per the germline V gene, CDR1 is LGHNT and CDR2 is FRNRAP. CDR3 length: 15 residues. The V segment lost 0 bases and the J segment 4 bases; nucleotides outside the gene matches: 3. The CDR3 here is CASGLVLTGGNTIYF. The CDR3 nucleotides read TGTGCTAGTGGTTTGGTACTGACAGGGGGAAACACCATATATTTT.

This clone came up a few times. V usage is TRBV18 and J usage is TRBJ2-2, with 7 nucleotides matching TRBD1. There are 15 residues in the CDR3. Germline loops: CDR1 KGHSH, CDR2 LQKENI. After removal of 4 bases from V and 0 bases from J, the junction contained 2 bases not matched to a gene. CDR3 sequence reads: CASSLGQANTGELFF. As DNA, the CDR3 is TGTGCCAGCTCACTTGGACAGGCGAACACCGGGGAGCTGTTTTTT.